This passage covers 26 T cell receptor beta chains from one sample sequenced in a study of early T cells in non-severe SARS-CoV-2 infection. Using its own MiXCR run on the 5' RACE reads, TCRdb lists one record per CDR3 protein. The data contain fewer than 100,000 distinct CDR3 sequences, less than 15% of them singletons. The sequenced sample was whole blood. Receptors originate from an adult who was a healthcare worker with PCR-confirmed SARS-CoV-2 infection or an uninfected control (not recorded which).

This clonotype was counted ten times or more. This chain links TRBV5-1 with TRBJ2-3, with TRBD2 matching over 10 bases. The germline CDR1 and CDR2 sequences are SGHRS and YFSETQ. This CDR3 has 15 amino acids. Unmatched junction bases numbered 6, after V lost 2 bases and J lost 6 bases. The CDR3 bases are TGCGCCAGCAGCTTCAATCTAGCGGGAGTCGATACGCAGTATTTT. Its protein is CASSFNLAGVDTQYF.

This clonotype appeared a few times. This sequence joins TRBV7-9 and TRBJ2-1; the match to TRBD2 covers 10 bases. There are 15 residues in the CDR3. V was clipped by 5 bases and J by 9 bases; unmatched bases: 10. Germline CDR1 and CDR2: SEHNR and FQNEAQ (reference sequence). CDR3 DNA: TGTGCCAGCAGCCCAAGCGGATTAGCGGGAGGTGAGCAGTTCTTC. It is translated as CASSPSGLAGGEQFF.

At least ten counts were recorded for this clonotype. The V gene is TRBV5-5, the J gene TRBJ2-5; TRBD1 agrees at 9 bases. The ends lost 0 bases at V and 2 bases at J; junction bases unmatched: 11. Looked up from germline, CDR1 is SGHKS and CDR2 is YYEKEE (reference sequence). The CDR3 runs to 18 residues. DNA for the CDR3: TGTGCCAGCAGCTTGGCCCCCGGGACAGGGTCCCCACAAGAGACCCAGTACTTC. Its translation is CASSLAPGTGSPQETQYF. Using reference TRBV5-5 and TRBJ2-5 for the parts outside the CDR3, the full variable domain is DAGVTQSPTHLIKTRGQQVTLRCSPISGHKSVSWYQQVLGQGPQFIFQYYEKEERGRGNFPDRFSARQFPNYSSELNVNALLLGDSALYLCASSLAPGTGSPQETQYFGPGTRLLVL.

There are many counts of this clonotype. The chain couples TRBV7-9 to TRBJ2-5; D remains ambiguous. Trimming cost V 10 bases and J 2 bases, with 17 bases left between them. CDR3 length: 14 residues. Germline assignment: CDR1 SEHNR and CDR2 FQNEAQ (reference sequence). CDR3 DNA: TGTGCCATTAAAGGGCCACCCCCACAAGAGACCCAGTACTTC. Its translation is CAIKGPPPQETQYF.

The chain uses TRBV15 and TRBJ2-7; 7 bases agree with TRBD1. The CDR3 covers 13 residues. The V gene's germline CDR1 is LNHNV and CDR2 YYDKDF (reference sequence). The J segment lost 7 bases and the V segment lost 0 bases, leaving 3 bases of the junction unmatched. CDR3 coding DNA: TGTGCCACCAGCAGAGATAGGGACAGAGAGCAGTACTTC. Translated: CATSRDRDREQYF.

The sample holds a few counts of this clonotype. This chain uses TRBV21-1 with TRBJ2-5; the D call of TRBD1 is as the table states it, not checked on the DNA. TRBV21-1 is a pseudogene segment. The CDR3 runs to 19 residues. The CDR3 DNA sequence: TGTGCCAGCAGCTTTCATAGGGTCGGCACGCCGAGGGGACAAGAGACCCAGTACTTC. It codes for CASSFHRVGTPRGQETQYF.

The J gene is TRBJ2-3, the V gene TRBV10-3; the match to TRBD1 covers 7 bases. The CDR3 loop spans 14 amino acids. In germline, CDR1 is ENHRY, CDR2 SYGVKD. V trimming: 6 bases; J trimming: 5 bases; junction bases outside the gene matches: 8. The CDR3 here is CAISSTGSGDTQYF. The CDR3 region has the DNA TGTGCCATCAGCTCGACAGGGTCTGGAGATACGCAGTATTTT.

This clonotype occurred a few times. The chain carries TRBV11-2 and TRBJ1-1; the D gene is possibly TRBD1 (5 bases). CDR3 size: 14 residues. CDR1 and CDR2 from the germline V gene are SGHAT and FQNNGV. The V end lost 5 bases, the J end lost 6 bases, and 16 bases lay between the germline ends. CDR3 sequence: CASSIRALRAEAFF. DNA for the CDR3: TGTGCCAGCAGCATCAGAGCCCTCAGGGCTGAAGCTTTCTTT.

The chain has TRBV28 and TRBJ2-3; maybe TRBD2 (6 bases). CDR1 is MDHEN, CDR2 SYDVKM, per germline. The V and J ends lost 6 bases and 4 bases respectively, with 17 bases between them. CDR3 length: 15 amino acids. CDR3 region: CASSPRSGVSDTQYF. The CDR3, as DNA: TGTGCCAGCAGCCCTAGATCGGGAGTATCAGATACGCAGTATTTT.

This clonotype was counted between two and nine times. J is TRBJ1-2 and V is TRBV12-3 or TRBV12-4; 8 bases align to TRBD1. CDR3 length equals 14 residues. J was trimmed by 5 bases and V by 5 bases; bases with no gene match: 7. CDR3 coding DNA: TGTGCCAGCAGTCCTGACAGGGGTGATTATGGCTACACCTTC. This translates into CASSPDRGDYGYTF.

This clonotype has more than one count but fewer than ten. V usage is TRBV21-1 and J usage is TRBJ2-6; the table's D call, TRBD1, was not checked against the DNA. TRBV21-1 constitutes a pseudogene. The CDR3 length is 18 residues. CDR3 in amino acids: CASSNRGLRNPGANVLTF. The CDR3 DNA reads as TGTGCCAGCAGCAATAGGGGGTTAAGGAACCCTGGGGCCAACGTCCTGACTTTC.

This clonotype was picked up many times. The rearrangement links TRBV28 to TRBJ1-1; the D gene is possibly TRBD1 (5 bases). This CDR3 region has 14 residues. Trimming left V 8 bases short and J 1 base short, with 14 bases between. Germline values: CDR1 MDHEN, CDR2 SYDVKM. The CDR3 protein is CASGDYSGNTEAFF. The CDR3, as DNA: TGTGCCAGCGGGGACTACTCCGGGAACACTGAAGCTTTCTTT. Full variable domain (rest looked up from reference TRBV28 and TRBJ1-1): DVKVTQSSRYLVKRTGEKVFLECVQDMDHENMFWYRQDPGLGLRLIYFSYDVKMKEKGDIPEGYSVSREKKERFSLILESASTNQTSMYLCASGDYSGNTEAFFGQGTRLTVV.

This chain connects TRBV2 to TRBJ2-7; D not resolved. There are 12 residues in the CDR3. V dropped 5 bases and J dropped 5 bases, with 10 bases sitting between them. Germline loops: CDR1 SNHLY, CDR2 FYNNEI. CDR3 DNA: TGTGCCAGCAGTCCCCCCTATAACGAGCAGTACTTC. This translates into CASSPPYNEQYF.

This clonotype has just a few counts. The chain recombines TRBV6-5 with TRBJ1-4, with TRBD1 matching 11 bases. J lost 8 bases, V lost 7 bases, and 6 bases had no gene match. The CDR3 extends over 14 amino acids. Per germline, CDR1 MNHEY and CDR2 SVGAGI. The CDR3 region is CASKSGTGGEKLFF. The CDR3 region has the DNA TGTGCCAGCAAGTCCGGGACAGGGGGGGAAAAACTGTTTTTT.

This clonotype was seen a few times. This chain joins TRBV28 and TRBJ2-5; a possible D gene is TRBD1 (5 bases). This CDR3 region has 13 residues. V lost 8 bases to trimming and J lost 8 bases, with 18 bases between them. Germline values: CDR1 MDHEN, CDR2 SYDVKM. The CDR3 loop is CASSTGPIGTQYF. CDR3 bases: TGTGCCAGCTCAACAGGACCCATCGGAACCCAGTACTTC.

As for this clonotype: This could be a read error, since a much larger clone is one nucleotide away. The CDR3 coding sequence is TGTGCCACCAGTGATTCATCTGAGCAGTTCTTC. It encodes CATSDSSEQFF. This rearrangement joins TRBV24-1 to TRBJ2-1; no firm D call. Germline V gene lookup returns CDR1 KGHDR and CDR2 SFDVKD. CDR3 length equals 11 residues. V lost 2 bases and J lost 9, with 4 bases in between.

This chain uses TRBV2 with TRBJ2-3; tentative D call: TRBD1 (5 bases). Between the trimmed V and J ends, which lost 2 bases and 0 bases, there was a span of 6 bases. This CDR3 spans 14 amino acids. Germline values: CDR1 SNHLY, CDR2 FYNNEI. The CDR3 region is CASSEQGSTDTQYF. Written as DNA, the CDR3 is TGTGCCAGCAGTGAACAGGGTAGCACAGATACGCAGTATTTT.

The rearrangement joins TRBV20-1 to TRBJ2-3; unclear D gene. CDR1 is DFQATT and CDR2 is SNEGSKA in the germline V gene (reference sequence). V dropped 3 bases and J dropped 2 bases, with 15 bases sitting between them. The CDR3 is made up of 15 amino acids. The CDR3 loop is CSASGRETDTDTQYF. CDR3 coding DNA: TGCAGTGCTAGTGGGCGTGAGACGGACACAGATACGCAGTATTTT.

The chain employs TRBV18 and TRBJ2-7, with 9 bases aligning to TRBD2. J gave up 2 bases and V 3 bases, and 8 bases lay outside the gene matches. Germline V gene sequence: CDR1 KGHSH, CDR2 LQKENI. This CDR3 comprises 16 residues. CDR3 in DNA: TGTGCCAGCTCACCCCTAGCGGGACGTAAAACCTACGAGCAGTACTTC. Translating gives CASSPLAGRKTYEQYF.

The V call is TRBV11-2, the J call TRBJ1-1, with 9 positions matching TRBD1. V shed 4 bases and J 6 bases; nucleotides not matched to a gene: 6. Germline CDR1 is SGHAT and CDR2 is FQNNGV. This CDR3 comprises 14 residues. CDR3 coding DNA: TGTGCCAGCAGCTGGTTGGACAGGGGTCCTGAAGCTTTCTTT. It encodes CASSWLDRGPEAFF.

This clonotype was picked up many times. The rearrangement links TRBV6-5 to TRBJ1-1; unclear D gene. This CDR3 is built from 14 residues. Germline V gives CDR1 MNHEY, CDR2 SVGAGI. V gave up 2 bases and J gave up 4 bases, with 11 bases separating them. CDR3 sequence: CASSYSRPGTEAFF. In DNA, the CDR3 is TGTGCCAGCAGTTACAGCCGACCGGGCACTGAAGCTTTCTTT.

This clonotype was seen a handful of times. The CDR3 loop is CAIRGTADTEAFF. The CDR3 coding sequence is TGTGCCATCAGAGGGACAGCCGACACTGAAGCTTTCTTT. The chain is built from TRBV10-3 and TRBJ1-1; TRBD1 agrees at 7 bases. V lost 6 bases, J lost 3 bases, and 4 bases stayed unmatched. The CDR3 is made up of 13 amino acids. Germline values: CDR1 ENHRY, CDR2 SYGVKD.

This clonotype has a handful of counts. The rearrangement joins TRBV7-2 to TRBJ2-7; D is uncertain. The germline CDR1 and CDR2 sequences are SGHTA and FQGNSA. Trimming removed 0 bases from V and 5 bases from J, with 5 bases in between. This CDR3 contains 12 residues. The CDR3 reads CASSLAANEQYF. The CDR3 DNA reads TGTGCCAGCAGCTTAGCCGCAAACGAGCAGTACTTC.

This clonotype has just a few counts. The chain carries TRBV20-1 and TRBJ1-1, with TRBD1 matching over 10 bases. After removal of 4 bases from V and 2 bases from J, the junction contained 4 bases not matched to a gene. The length of the CDR3 is 14 residues. The germline gives CDR1 DFQATT, CDR2 SNEGSKA (reference sequence). CDR3 sequence (DNA): TGCAGTGCTAAACGGGACAGGGGAAACACTGAAGCTTTCTTT. It codes for CSAKRDRGNTEAFF.

The V and J genes are TRBV6-1 and TRBJ2-6, with a tentative D call TRBD1 (6 bases). CDR1 is MNHNS and CDR2 is SASEGT in the germline V gene. The CDR3 spans 18 residues. V was shortened by 8 bases and J by 1 base, with 21 bases between the two germline ends. The CDR3 loop reads CASVPRDNSYSGANVLTF. In DNA, the CDR3 is TGTGCCAGCGTCCCCCGGGACAACTCGTATTCTGGGGCCAACGTCCTGACTTTC.

There are many counts of this clonotype. The chain links TRBV2 to TRBJ2-5, with D possibly being TRBD2 (5 bases). The CDR3 spans 14 residues. The germline CDR1 and CDR2 sequences are SNHLY and FYNNEI. Trimming left V 5 bases short and J 4 bases short, with 14 bases between. CDR3: CASSLGVPGETQYF. The CDR3 nucleotides are TGTGCCAGCAGTCTGGGAGTTCCCGGAGAGACCCAGTACTTC.